These 9 T cell receptor beta chains were all obtained from the same sample, sequenced in a study of identical twins. TCRdb reprocessed the 5' RACE reads via MiXCR and lists one record per CDR3 protein. This table has 220,000 or so distinct CDR3 sequences, around 7% appearing once. This same sample was also taken into another study, of yellow fever vaccine responses in identical twins.

The material sequenced was memory (CD45RO+) T cells sorted from blood. The source of these receptors is a woman younger than 35 in good health.

The CDR3 bases are TGCAGTGCTAGAGGGGAAATGACTAGCGGGGGGTCTTACGAGCAGTACGTC. Its translation: CSARGEMTSGGSYEQYV. The rearrangement uses TRBV20-1 and TRBJ2-7; 13 positions match TRBD2. The germline V gene has CDR1 DFQATT and CDR2 SNEGSKA (reference sequence). After removal of 1 base from V and 4 bases from J, the junction contained 10 bases not matched to a gene. There are 17 residues in the CDR3.

This clonotype was recorded many times. The chain couples TRBV7-9 to TRBJ2-1; 8 bases match TRBD2. The CDR3 is 16 residues long. Trimming at V came to 1 base and at J to 8 bases, leaving 10 bases not matched to a gene. Germline assignment: CDR1 SEHNR and CDR2 FQNEAQ (reference sequence). The CDR3 nucleotides are TGTGCCAGCAGCTTAGGGGCCGGGACTAGTCTCGATGAGCAGTTCTTC. Its protein is CASSLGAGTSLDEQFF.

This clonotype occurred many times. The chain links TRBV7-8 to TRBJ2-5; D might be TRBD1 (6 bases). The germline V gene has CDR1 SGHVS and CDR2 FQNEAQ. The V and J ends lost 5 bases and 1 base respectively, with 11 bases between them. The length of the CDR3 is 14 residues. DNA for the CDR3: TGTGCCAGCAGCCGAGACAGGAGCCAAGAGACCCAGTACTTC. It translates to CASSRDRSQETQYF. The variable domain in full, completed from reference TRBV7-8 and TRBJ2-5, reads GAGVSQSPRYKVAKRGQDVALRCDPISGHVSLFWYQQALGQGPEFLTYFQNEAQLDKSGLPSDRFFAERPEGSVSTLKIQRTQQEDSAVYLCASSRDRSQETQYFGPGTRLLVL.

DNA of the CDR3: TGCGCCAGCAGCTCACAATCAGGGGGCTCCTACAATGAGCAGTTCTTC. Translation gives CASSSQSGGSYNEQFF. V is TRBV5-1 and J is TRBJ2-1; TRBD1 matches 7 bases. Germline V lookup: CDR1 SGHRS, CDR2 YFSETQ. The CDR3 sequence is 16 residues long. V shed 3 bases and J 0 bases; nucleotides not matched to a gene: 6.

Many counts were recorded for this clonotype. The gene calls are TRBV3-1 and TRBJ1-1; D uncertain. V was pared by 1 base and J by 1 base, with 4 bases between. From germline, CDR1 is LGHDT and CDR2 YNNKEL (reference sequence). This CDR3 contains 13 residues. Here the CDR3 reads CASSQGPNTEAFF. In DNA form, the CDR3 reads TGTGCCAGCAGCCAAGGACCGAACACTGAAGCTTTCTTT.

This clonotype was observed at least ten times. The V gene is TRBV6-1, the J gene TRBJ2-1; the match to TRBD2 covers 8 bases. The CDR3 runs 15 residues. The V segment lost 2 bases and the J segment 0 bases; nucleotides outside the gene matches: 0. CDR1 MNHNS and CDR2 SASEGT come from the germline V gene. The CDR3 DNA follows: TGTGCCAGCAGTGAACTAGCGGGCTCCTACAATGAGCAGTTCTTC. Translated, it gives CASSELAGSYNEQFF.

This clonotype was picked up a small number of times. The chain couples TRBV11-3 to TRBJ2-5, with D perhaps being TRBD1 or TRBD2 (5 bases each). The germline CDR1 and CDR2 sequences are SGHNT and YENEEA. V lost 6 bases and J lost 0, with 17 bases in between. The CDR3 consists of 16 residues. The CDR3 DNA sequence: TGTGCCAGCAGTCAGACCCGGGACGAACACCAAGAGACCCAGTACTTC. This encodes CASSQTRDEHQETQYF.

This clonotype has ten or more counts. This chain uses TRBV10-3 with TRBJ2-1; 9 positions agree with TRBD1. CDR1 ENHRY and CDR2 SYGVKD come from the germline V gene. The CDR3 is 16 amino acids. V dropped 3 bases and J dropped 6; count of bases not matched to a gene: 9. CDR3 nucleotides: TGTGCCATCAGTGACCCGACAGGGGGAGGGTCCAATGAGCAGTTCTTC. It codes for CAISDPTGGGSNEQFF.

This clonotype occurred many times. The J gene is TRBJ2-5, the V gene TRBV28; the D gene is possibly TRBD2 (5 bases). The germline V gene has CDR1 MDHEN and CDR2 SYDVKM. The V and J ends lost 1 base and 2 bases respectively, with 17 bases between them. This CDR3 has 17 residues. The CDR3 protein is CASSLLALRREQETQYF. The CDR3 DNA follows: TGTGCCAGCAGTTTATTGGCCCTCCGAAGGGAGCAAGAGACCCAGTACTTC.